What follows are 3 T cell receptor beta chains derived from one specimen sequenced in a study of OX40 agonist ivuxolimab in advanced cancers. Only in-frame clones appear in the TCRdb table, and some are missing; sequencing was by immunoSEQ multiplex PCR. The table lists fewer than 75,000 clones, 80% to 95% of them singletons, with 2% to 2.5% in the top ten. The sample was CD4+ or CD8+ T cells sorted from blood, taken in a trial of the OX40 agonist ivuxolimab. The source of these receptors is an adult with an advanced solid tumor such as melanoma, head and neck, liver or kidney cancer.

This rearrangement joins TRBV11-3 to TRBJ2-2; no clear D gene. CDR3 length: 12 amino acids. Germline-derived CDR1 and CDR2 are SGHNT and YENEEA. Trimming took 7 bases from V and 2 from J, leaving 5 bases between them. CDR3 nucleotides: TGTGCCAGCAACCCTAACACCGGGGAGCTGTTTTTT. It specifies CASNPNTGELFF.

This sequence joins TRBV9 and TRBJ1-4; D call uncertain. This CDR3 contains 14 residues. Trimming took off 2 bases at V and 5 bases at J, with 10 bases between the two ends. Germline V gene lookup returns CDR1 SGDLS and CDR2 YYNGEE. CDR3 amino acids: CASSVGRMNEKLFF. CDR3 coding DNA: TGTGCCAGCAGCGTGGGCAGGATGAATGAAAAACTGTTTTTT.

CDR3 DNA: TGTGCCAGCTCACCGGTAGCTACGGCCTACGAGCAGTACTTC. Amino acids: CASSPVATAYEQYF. The rearrangement joins TRBV18 to TRBJ2-5, with no clear D. The end of the DNA is better explained by TRBJ2-7, so the J call may be wrong. Germline-derived CDR1 and CDR2 are KGHSH and LQKENI. This CDR3 is 14 amino acids long.